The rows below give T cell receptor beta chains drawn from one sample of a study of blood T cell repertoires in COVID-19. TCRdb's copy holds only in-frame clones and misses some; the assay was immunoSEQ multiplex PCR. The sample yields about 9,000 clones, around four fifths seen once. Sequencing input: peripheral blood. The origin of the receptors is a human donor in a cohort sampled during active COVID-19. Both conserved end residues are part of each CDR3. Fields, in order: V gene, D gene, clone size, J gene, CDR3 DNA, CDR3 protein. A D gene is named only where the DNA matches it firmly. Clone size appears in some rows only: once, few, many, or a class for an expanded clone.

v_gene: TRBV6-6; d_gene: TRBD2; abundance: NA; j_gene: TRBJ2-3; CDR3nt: TGTGCCAGCAAGCTGCGGGGGGGCACAGATACGCAGTATTTT; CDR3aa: CASKLRGGTDTQYF
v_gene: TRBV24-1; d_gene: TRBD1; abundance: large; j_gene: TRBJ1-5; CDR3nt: TGTGCCACCAGTGAAGGGGGCGGCAATCAGCCCCAGCATTTT; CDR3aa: CATSEGGGNQPQHF
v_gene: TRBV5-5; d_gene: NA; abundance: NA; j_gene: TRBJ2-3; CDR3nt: TGTGCCAGCAGCTTGATTCTCGATACGCAGTATTTT; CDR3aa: CASSLILDTQYF
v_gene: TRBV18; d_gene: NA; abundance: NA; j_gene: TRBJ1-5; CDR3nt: TGTGCCAGCTCACCATCCCAGGGGAGCAATCAGCCCCAGCATTTT; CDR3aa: CASSPSQGSNQPQHF
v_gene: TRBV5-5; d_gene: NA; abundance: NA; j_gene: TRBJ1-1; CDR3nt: TGTGCCAGCAGCTTCGACGGGAAGGCTGAAGCTTTCTTT; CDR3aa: CASSFDGKAEAFF
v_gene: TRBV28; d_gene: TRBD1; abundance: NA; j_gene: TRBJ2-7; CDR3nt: TGTGCCAGCAGTATACCTCCCGGGACAGGGAACGAGCAGTACTTC; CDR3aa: CASSIPPGTGNEQYF
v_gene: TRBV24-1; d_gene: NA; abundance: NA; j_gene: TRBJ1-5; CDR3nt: TGTGCCACCAGTGTTATTCAGGAATTTAGCAATCAGCCCCAGCATTTT; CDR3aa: CATSVIQEFSNQPQHF
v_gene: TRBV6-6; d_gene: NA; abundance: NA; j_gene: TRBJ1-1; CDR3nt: TGTGCCAGCAGTTACTCGAACAGGGCTGAAGCTTTCTTT; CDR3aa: CASSYSNRAEAFF
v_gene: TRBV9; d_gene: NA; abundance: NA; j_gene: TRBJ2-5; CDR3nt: TGTGCCAGCAGCGTTTATGGCAGGATCAAGGAGACCCAGTACTTC; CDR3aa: CASSVYGRIKETQYF
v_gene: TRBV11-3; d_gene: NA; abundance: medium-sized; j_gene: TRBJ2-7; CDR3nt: TGTGCCAGCAGCTTAGACACAGGGACCTACGAGCAGTACTTC; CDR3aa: CASSLDTGTYEQYF
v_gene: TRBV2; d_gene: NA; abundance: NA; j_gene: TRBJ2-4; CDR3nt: TGTGCCAGCAGTGCAATGGCCAAAAACATTCAGTACTTC; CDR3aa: CASSAMAKNIQYF
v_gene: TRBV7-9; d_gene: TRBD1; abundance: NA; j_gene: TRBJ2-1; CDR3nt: TGTGCCAGCAGCTTGACAGGGGCAAATGAGCAGTTCTTC; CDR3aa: CASSLTGANEQFF
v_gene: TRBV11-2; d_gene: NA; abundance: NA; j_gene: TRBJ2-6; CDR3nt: TGTGCCAGCAGCGCCTCCGGAGGATCTGGGGCCAACGTCCTGACTTTC; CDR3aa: CASSASGGSGANVLTF
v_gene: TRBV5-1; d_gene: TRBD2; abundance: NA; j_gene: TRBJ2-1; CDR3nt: TGCGCCAGCAGCTTGGTCCCTAGCGGGGTTAACTCCAATGAGCAGTTCTTC; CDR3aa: CASSLVPSGVNSNEQFF
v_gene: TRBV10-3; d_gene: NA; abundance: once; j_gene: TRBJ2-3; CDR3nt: TGTGCCATCAGTGAAGGGGGAAAGACAGATACGCAGTATTTT; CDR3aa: CAISEGGKTDTQYF
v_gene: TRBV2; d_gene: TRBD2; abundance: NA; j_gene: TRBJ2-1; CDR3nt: TGTGCCAGCAGTTCTAGCGGGGCCTACAATGAGCAGTTCTTC; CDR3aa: CASSSSGAYNEQFF
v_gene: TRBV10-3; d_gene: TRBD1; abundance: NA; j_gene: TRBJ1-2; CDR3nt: TGTGCCATCAGTAGGGACAGATCCTCCTATGGCTACACCTTC; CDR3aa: CAISRDRSSYGYTF
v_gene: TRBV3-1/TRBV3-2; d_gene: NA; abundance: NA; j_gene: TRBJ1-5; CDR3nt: TGTGCCAGCAGCCAAGTTGGTAGTCAGCCCCAGCATTTT; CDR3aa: CASSQVGSQPQHF
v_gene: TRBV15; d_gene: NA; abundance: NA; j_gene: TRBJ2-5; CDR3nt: TGTGCCACCAGCCTCAGCAGGGGTCAAGAGACCCAGTACTTC; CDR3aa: CATSLSRGQETQYF
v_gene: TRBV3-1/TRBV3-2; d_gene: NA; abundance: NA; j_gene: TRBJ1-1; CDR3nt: TGTGCCAGCAGCCCAAAAAGAATCGGGGACACTGAAGCTTTCTTT; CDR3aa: CASSPKRIGDTEAFF
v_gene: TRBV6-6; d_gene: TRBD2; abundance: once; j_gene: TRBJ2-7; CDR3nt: TGTGCCAGCAGTGGCGGGGGGGTCTACGAGCAGTACTTC; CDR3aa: CASSGGGVYEQYF
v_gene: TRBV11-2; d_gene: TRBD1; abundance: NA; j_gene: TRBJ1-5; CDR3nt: TGTGCCAGCAGTAGATTCGGGACAGGGGGGCAGCCCCAGCATTTT; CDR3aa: CASSRFGTGGQPQHF
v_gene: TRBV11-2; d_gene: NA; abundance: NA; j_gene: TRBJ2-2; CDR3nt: TGCGCCAGCAGCTTAGCCCTAGCCGAAACCGGGGAGCTGTTTTTT; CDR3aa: CASSLALAETGELFF
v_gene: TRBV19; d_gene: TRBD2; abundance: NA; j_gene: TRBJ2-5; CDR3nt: TGTGCCAGTAGTATGGGGACTAGCGGCCAAGAGACCCAGTACTTC; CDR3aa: CASSMGTSGQETQYF
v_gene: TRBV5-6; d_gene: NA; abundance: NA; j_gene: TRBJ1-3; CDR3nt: TGTGCCAGCAGCTTGGGCAGGGCATCTGGAAACACCATATATTTT; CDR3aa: CASSLGRASGNTIYF
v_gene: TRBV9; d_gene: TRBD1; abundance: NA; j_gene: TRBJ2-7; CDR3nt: TGTGCCAGCGCGGAGGGGACAGGGATGTCCGAGCAGTACTTC; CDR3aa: CASAEGTGMSEQYF
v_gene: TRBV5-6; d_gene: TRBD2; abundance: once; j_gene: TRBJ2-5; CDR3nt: TGTGCCAGCCGAAGCGGGGGCCAAGAGACCCAGTACTTC; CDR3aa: CASRSGGQETQYF
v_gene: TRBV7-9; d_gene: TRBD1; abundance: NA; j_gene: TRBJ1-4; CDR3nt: TGTGCCAGCAGCGTGGGACAGGGGAGGGCAACTAATGAAAAACTGTTTTTT; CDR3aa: CASSVGQGRATNEKLFF
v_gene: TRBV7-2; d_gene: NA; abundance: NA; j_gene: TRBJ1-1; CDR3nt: TGTGCCAGCAGCCCGGGACTAAACACTGAAGCTTTCTTT; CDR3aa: CASSPGLNTEAFF
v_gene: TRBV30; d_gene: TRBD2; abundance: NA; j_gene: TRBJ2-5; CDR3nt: TGTGCCTGGAGTGGGAGAAGCGGGGGGGCCCAAGAGACCCAGTACTTC; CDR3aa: CAWSGRSGGAQETQYF
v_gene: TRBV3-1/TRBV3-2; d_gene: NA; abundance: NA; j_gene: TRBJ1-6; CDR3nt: TGTGCCAGCAGCCAAGACGGAGGACGTACTTATAATTCACCCCTCCACTTT; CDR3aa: CASSQDGGRTYNSPLHF
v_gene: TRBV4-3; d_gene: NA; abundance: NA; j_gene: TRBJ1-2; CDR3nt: TGCGCCAGCAGCCAAGATCGGGGGTACTCTAACTATGGCTACACCTTC; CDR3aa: CASSQDRGYSNYGYTF
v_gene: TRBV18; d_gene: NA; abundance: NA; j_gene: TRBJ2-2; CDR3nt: TGTGCCAGCTCACCAGTTTCGCAGGCGAACACCGGGGAGCTGTTTTTT; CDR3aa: CASSPVSQANTGELFF
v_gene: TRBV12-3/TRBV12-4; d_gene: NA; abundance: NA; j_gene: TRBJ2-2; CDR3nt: TGTGCCAGCAGTTTTGGAGATCCCGGGGAGCTGTTTTTT; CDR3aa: CASSFGDPGELFF
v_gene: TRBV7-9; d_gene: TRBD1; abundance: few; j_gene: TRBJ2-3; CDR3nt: TGTGCCAGCAGCTGGGGCCAGGGGGACGGAGATACGCAGTATTTT; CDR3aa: CASSWGQGDGDTQYF
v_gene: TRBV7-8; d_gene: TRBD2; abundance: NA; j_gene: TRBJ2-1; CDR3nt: TGTGCCAGCAGCTCAGGACTAGCGGGGGTCAATGAGCAGTTCTTC; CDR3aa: CASSSGLAGVNEQFF
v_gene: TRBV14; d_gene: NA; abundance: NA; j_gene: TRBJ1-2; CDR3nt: TGTGCCAGCAGCCAAGTAAACACTAACTATGGCTACACCTTC; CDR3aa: CASSQVNTNYGYTF
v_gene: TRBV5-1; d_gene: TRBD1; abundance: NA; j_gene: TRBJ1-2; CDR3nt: TGCGCCAGCAGCCCTGGACAGGGGAACTATGGCTACACCTTC; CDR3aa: CASSPGQGNYGYTF
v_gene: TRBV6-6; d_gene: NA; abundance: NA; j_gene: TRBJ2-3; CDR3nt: TGTGCCAGCAGTTACGCAGGGACACCGACGCAGTATTTT; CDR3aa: CASSYAGTPTQYF
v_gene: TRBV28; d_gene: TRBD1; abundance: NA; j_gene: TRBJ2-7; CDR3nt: TGTGCCAGCAGTTTGAACAGGGGGCTGGACGAGCAGTACTTC; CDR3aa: CASSLNRGLDEQYF
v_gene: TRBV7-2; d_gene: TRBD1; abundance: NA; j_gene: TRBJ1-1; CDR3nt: TGTGCCAGCAGCTCTGGGCAGGGCAGGGGGAGCACTGAAGCTTTCTTT; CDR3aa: CASSSGQGRGSTEAFF
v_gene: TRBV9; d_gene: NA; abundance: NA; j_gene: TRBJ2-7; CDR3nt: TGTGCCAGCAGCGTAGGGGCAGGTTCGGCCTACGAGCAGTACTTC; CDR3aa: CASSVGAGSAYEQYF
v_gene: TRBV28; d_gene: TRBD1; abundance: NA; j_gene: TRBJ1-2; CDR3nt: TGTGCCAGCTCCGTAAGGACAGGCAACTATGGCTACACCTTC; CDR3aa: CASSVRTGNYGYTF
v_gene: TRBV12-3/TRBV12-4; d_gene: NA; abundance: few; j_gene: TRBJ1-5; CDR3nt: TGTGCCAGCAGTTTAGGTGTTAAGCCCCAGCATTTT; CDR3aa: CASSLGVKPQHF
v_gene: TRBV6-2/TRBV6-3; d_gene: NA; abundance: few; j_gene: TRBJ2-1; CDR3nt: TGTGCCAGCAGTTGGGGACTGCCAAATGAGCAGTTCTTC; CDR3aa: CASSWGLPNEQFF
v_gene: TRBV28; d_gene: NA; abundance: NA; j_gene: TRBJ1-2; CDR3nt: TGTGCCAGCAGTTTAAGGGGGTATGGCTACACCTTC; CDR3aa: CASSLRGYGYTF
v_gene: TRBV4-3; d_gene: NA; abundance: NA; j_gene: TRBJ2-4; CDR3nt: TGCGCCAGCAGCCAAGATCCGGTGAAGTCAACCCTAGCCAAAAACATTCAGTACTTC; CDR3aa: CASSQDPVKSTLAKNIQYF
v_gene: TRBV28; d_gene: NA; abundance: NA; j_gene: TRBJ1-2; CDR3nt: TGTGCCAGCAGTTTTTTCGGGATGCCCGGCGGCTACACCTTC; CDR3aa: CASSFFGMPGGYTF
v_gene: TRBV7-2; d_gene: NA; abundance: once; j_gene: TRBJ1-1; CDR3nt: TGTGCCAGCAGCACATCTACGGGCACTGAAGCTTTCTTT; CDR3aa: CASSTSTGTEAFF
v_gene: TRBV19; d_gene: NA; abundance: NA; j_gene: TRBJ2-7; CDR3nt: TGTGCCAGTACGACCAGCCCCGGGGGATCCTACGAGCAGTACTTC; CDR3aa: CASTTSPGGSYEQYF
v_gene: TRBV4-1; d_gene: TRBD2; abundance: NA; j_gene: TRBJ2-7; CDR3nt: TGCGCCAGCAGCCAAGGAAGAAGCGGGGGCCACGAGCAGTACTTC; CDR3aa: CASSQGRSGGHEQYF
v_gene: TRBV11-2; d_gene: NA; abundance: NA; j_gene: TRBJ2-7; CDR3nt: TGTGCCAGCAGCTTTATCTCACAGGGACCCTACGAGCAGTACTTC; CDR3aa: CASSFISQGPYEQYF
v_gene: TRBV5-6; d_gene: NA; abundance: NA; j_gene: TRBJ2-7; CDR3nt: TGTGCCAGCAGCTCGACACACCACGAGCAGTACTTC; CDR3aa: CASSSTHHEQYF